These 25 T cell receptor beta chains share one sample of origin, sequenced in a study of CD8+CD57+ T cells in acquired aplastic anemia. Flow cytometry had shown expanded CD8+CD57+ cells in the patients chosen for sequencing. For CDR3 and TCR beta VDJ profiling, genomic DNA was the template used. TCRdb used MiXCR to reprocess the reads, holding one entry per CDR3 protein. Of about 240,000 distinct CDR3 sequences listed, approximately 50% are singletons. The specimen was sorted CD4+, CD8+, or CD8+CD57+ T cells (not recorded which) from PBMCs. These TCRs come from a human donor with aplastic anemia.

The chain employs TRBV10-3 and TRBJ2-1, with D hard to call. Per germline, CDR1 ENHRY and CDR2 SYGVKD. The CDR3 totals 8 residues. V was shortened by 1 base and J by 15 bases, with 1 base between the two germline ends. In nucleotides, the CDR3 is TGTGCCATCAGTGAGTTGTTCTTC. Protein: CAISELFF.

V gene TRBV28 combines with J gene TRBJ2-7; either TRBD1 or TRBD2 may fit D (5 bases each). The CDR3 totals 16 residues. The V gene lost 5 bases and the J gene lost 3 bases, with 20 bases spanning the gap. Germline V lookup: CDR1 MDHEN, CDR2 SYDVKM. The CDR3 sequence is CASSQTLLGRHYEQYF. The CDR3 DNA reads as TGTGCCAGCAGTCAGACACTCCTGGGACGGCACTACGAGCAGTACTTC.

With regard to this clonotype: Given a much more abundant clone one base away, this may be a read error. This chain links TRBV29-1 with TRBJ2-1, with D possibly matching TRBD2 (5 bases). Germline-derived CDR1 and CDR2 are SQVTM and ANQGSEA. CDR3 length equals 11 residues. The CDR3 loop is CSVLTSYERFF. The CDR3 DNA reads TGCAGCGTTTTAACTAGTTATGAGCGGTTCTTC.

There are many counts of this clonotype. CDR3 DNA: TGCAGTGCTGTTGAGGCCTACTCCTACGAGCAGTACTTC. As protein: CSAVEAYSYEQYF. The chain links TRBV20-1 to TRBJ2-7; D is unclear. Germline CDR1 DFQATT, CDR2 SNEGSKA (reference sequence). The CDR3 has 13 amino acids. V lost 5 bases and J lost 0, with 11 bases in between.

Here the CDR3 DNA reads TGTGCCAGCAGCTTAAGTGAGGGTGACTATGGCTACACCTTC. It encodes CASSLSEGDYGYTF. This chain links TRBV11-2 with TRBJ1-2; D gene unclear. Germline lookup yields CDR1 SGHAT and CDR2 FQNNGV. Trimming stripped 2 bases from V and 3 bases from J, with 10 bases between. This CDR3 spans 14 amino acids.

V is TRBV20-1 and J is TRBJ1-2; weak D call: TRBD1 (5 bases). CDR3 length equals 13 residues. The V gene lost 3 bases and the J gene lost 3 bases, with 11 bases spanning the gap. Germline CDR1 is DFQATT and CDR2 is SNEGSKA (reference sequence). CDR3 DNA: TGCAGTGCTAGGGGAGACAGCCACTATGGCTACACCTTC. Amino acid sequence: CSARGDSHYGYTF.

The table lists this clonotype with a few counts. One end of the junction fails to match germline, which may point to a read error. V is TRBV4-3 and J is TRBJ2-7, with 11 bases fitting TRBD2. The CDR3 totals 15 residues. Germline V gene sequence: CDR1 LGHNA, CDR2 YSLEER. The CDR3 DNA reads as TGCGCCTGCAGCCAAGTCCTAGCGGGGGGTTACGAGCAGTACTTC. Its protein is CACSQVLAGGYEQYF.

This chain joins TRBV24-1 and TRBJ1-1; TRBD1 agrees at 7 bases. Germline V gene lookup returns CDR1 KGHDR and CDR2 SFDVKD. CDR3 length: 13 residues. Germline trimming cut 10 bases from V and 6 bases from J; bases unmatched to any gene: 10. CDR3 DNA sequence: TGTGCCACAGAGGACAGGATCGACCCTGAAGCTTTCTTT. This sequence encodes CATEDRIDPEAFF.

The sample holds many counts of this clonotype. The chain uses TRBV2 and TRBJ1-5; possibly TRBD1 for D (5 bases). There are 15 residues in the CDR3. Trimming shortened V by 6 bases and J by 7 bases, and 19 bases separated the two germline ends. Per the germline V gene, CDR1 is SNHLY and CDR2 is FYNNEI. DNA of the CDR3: TGTGCCAGCAGCCTGACGACCCGACAGTGGCAGCCCCAGCATTTT. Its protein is CASSLTTRQWQPQHF.

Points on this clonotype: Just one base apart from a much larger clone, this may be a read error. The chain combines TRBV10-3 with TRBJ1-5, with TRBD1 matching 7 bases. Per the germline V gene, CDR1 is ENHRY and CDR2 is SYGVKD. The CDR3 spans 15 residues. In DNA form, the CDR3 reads TGTGCCAGCAGTTCGTACAGGGGCGATTTTCAGCCCCGGCATTTT. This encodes CASSSYRGDFQPRHF.

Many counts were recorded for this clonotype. The CDR3, as DNA: TGTGCCAGCAGCTTAAAAGCGGGAAGCTCCTACGAGCAGTACTTC. Translated: CASSLKAGSSYEQYF. The chain carries TRBV7-6 and TRBJ2-7, with 7 nucleotides matching TRBD2. Germline trimming cut 2 bases from V and 0 bases from J; bases unmatched to any gene: 4. Looked up from germline, CDR1 is SGHVS and CDR2 is FNYEAQ. There are 15 residues in the CDR3.

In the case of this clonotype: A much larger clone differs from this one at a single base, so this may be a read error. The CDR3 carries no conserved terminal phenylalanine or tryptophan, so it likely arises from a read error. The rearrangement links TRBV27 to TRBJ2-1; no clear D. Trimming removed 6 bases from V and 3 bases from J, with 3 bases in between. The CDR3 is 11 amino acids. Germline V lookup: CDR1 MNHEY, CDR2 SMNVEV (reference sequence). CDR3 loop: CASRYYNEQFL. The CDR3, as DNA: TGTGCCAGCAGGTACTACAATGAGCAGTTCCTC.

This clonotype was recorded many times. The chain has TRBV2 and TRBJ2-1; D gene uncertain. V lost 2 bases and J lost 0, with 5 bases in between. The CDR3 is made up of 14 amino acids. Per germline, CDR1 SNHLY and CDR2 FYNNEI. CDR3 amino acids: CASSEPSSYNEQFF. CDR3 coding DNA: TGTGCCAGCAGTGAACCGAGCTCCTACAATGAGCAGTTCTTC.

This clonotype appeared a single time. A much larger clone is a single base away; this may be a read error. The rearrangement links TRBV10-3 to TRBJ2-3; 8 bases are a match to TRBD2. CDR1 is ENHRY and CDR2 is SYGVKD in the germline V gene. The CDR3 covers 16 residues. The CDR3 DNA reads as TGTGCCAGCAGTACGCTTAGACTAACGGGAGGGGATACGCAGTATTTT. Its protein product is CASSTLRLTGGDTQYF.

Here the CDR3 DNA reads TGTGCCAGCAGTCCGACAGCTAGCAATCAGCCCCAGCATTTT. Encoded protein: CASSPTASNQPQHF. The V and J genes are TRBV2 and TRBJ1-5; D may be TRBD1 (5 bases). V dropped 5 bases and J dropped 0 bases, with 8 bases sitting between them. This CDR3 region has 14 residues. Germline CDR1 SNHLY, CDR2 FYNNEI. Full variable domain (remainder filled in from reference TRBV2 and TRBJ1-5): EPEVTQTPSHQVTQMGQEVILRCVPISNHLYFYWYRQILGQKVEFLVSFYNNEISEKSEIFDDQFSVERPDGSNFTLKIRSTKLEDSAMYFCASSPTASNQPQHFGDGTRLSIL.

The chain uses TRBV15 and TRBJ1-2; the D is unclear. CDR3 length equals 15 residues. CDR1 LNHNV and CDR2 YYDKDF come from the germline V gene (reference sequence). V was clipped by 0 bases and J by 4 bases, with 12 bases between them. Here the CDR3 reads CATSRDRREGYGYTF. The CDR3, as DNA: TGTGCCACCAGCAGAGATAGACGGGAAGGCTATGGCTACACCTTC.

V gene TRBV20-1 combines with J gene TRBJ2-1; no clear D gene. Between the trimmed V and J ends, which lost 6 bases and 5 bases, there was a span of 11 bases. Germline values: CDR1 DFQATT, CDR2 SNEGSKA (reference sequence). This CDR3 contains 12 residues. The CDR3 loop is CSASSFHNEQFF. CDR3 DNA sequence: TGCAGTGCCAGCAGCTTCCACAATGAGCAGTTCTTC.

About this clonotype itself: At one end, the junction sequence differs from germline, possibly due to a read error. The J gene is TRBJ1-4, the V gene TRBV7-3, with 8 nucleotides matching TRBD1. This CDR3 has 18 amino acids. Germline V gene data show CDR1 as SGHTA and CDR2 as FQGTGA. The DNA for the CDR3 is TGTGCCAGCAGTTCCTACATTCAGGGGGCCGTGGCTAATGAAAACCTGTTTTTT. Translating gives CASSSYIQGAVANENLFF.

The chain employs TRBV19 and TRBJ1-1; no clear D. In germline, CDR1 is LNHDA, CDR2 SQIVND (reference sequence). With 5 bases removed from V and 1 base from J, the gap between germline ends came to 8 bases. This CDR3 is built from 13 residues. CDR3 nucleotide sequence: TGTGCCAGTAGTGTCCAAAGGAACACTGAAGCTTTCTTT. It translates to CASSVQRNTEAFF. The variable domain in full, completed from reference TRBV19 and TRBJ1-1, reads DGGITQSPKYLFRKEGQNVTLSCEQNLNHDAMYWYRQDPGQGLRLIYYSQIVNDFQKGDIAEGYSVSREKKESFPLTVTSAQKNPTAFYLCASSVQRNTEAFFGQGTRLTVV.

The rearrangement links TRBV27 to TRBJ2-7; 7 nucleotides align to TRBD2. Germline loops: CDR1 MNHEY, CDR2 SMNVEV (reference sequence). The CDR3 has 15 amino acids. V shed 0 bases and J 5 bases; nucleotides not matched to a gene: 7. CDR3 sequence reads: CASSLSPSGLNEQYF. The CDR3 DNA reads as TGTGCCAGCAGTTTATCGCCTAGCGGTCTGAACGAGCAGTACTTC.

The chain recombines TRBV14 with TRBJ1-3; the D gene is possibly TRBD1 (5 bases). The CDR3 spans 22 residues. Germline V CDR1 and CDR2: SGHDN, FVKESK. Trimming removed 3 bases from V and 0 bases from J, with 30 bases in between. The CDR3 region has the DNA TGTGCCAGCAGCCAGTTTTTTTTTAGGGACTATGCTGCTCAAAGCTCTGGAAACACCATATATTTT. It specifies CASSQFFFRDYAAQSSGNTIYF. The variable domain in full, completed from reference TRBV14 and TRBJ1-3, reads EAGVTQFPSHSVIEKGQTVTLRCDPISGHDNLYWYRRVMGKEIKFLLHFVKESKQDESGMPNNRFLAERTGGTYSTLKVQPAELEDSGVYFCASSQFFFRDYAAQSSGNTIYFGEGSWLTVV.

For the CDR3, the DNA is TGCAGTGCTATTAGGGGGGCGTGGGGCTATGGCTACACCTTC. This sequence encodes CSAIRGAWGYGYTF. The V and J genes are TRBV20-1 and TRBJ1-2, with a tentative D call TRBD1 (6 bases). CDR1 is DFQATT and CDR2 is SNEGSKA in the germline V gene (reference sequence). The CDR3 contains 14 residues. The ends were cut back, 4 bases at V and 4 bases at J, with 16 bases in the middle.

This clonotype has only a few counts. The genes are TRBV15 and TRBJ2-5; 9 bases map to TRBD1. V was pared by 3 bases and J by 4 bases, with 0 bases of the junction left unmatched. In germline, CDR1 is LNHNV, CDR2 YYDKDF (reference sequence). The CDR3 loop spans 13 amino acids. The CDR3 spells CATSRDRGETQYF. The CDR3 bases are TGTGCCACCAGCAGGGACAGGGGAGAGACCCAGTACTTC.

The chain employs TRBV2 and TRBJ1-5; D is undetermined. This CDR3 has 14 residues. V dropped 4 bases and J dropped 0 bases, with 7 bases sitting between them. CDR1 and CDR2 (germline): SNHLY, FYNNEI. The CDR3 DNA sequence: TGTGCCAGCAGTGCTCTGTCTAGCAATCAGCCCCAGCATTTT. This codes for CASSALSSNQPQHF.

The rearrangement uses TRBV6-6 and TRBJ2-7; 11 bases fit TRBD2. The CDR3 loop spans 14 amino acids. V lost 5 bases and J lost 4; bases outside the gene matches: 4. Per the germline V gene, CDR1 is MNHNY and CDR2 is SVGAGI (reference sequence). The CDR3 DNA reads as TGTGCCAGCAGTCCTAGCGGGGGGAAATACGAGCAGTACTTC. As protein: CASSPSGGKYEQYF.